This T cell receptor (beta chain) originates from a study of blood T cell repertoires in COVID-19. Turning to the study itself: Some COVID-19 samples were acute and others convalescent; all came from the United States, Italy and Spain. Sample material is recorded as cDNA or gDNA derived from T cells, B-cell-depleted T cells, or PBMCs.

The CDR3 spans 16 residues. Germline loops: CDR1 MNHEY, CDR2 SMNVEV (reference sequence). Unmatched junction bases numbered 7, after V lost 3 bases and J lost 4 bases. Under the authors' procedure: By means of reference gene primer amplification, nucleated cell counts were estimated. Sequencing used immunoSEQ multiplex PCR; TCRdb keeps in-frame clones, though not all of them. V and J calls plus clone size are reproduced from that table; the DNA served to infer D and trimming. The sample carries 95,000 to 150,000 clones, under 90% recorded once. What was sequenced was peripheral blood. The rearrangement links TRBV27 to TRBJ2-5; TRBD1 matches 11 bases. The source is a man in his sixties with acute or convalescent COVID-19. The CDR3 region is CASSLGTGGLGETQYF. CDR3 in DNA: TGTGCCAGCAGTTTGGGGACAGGGGGGTTGGGAGAGACCCAGTACTTC.